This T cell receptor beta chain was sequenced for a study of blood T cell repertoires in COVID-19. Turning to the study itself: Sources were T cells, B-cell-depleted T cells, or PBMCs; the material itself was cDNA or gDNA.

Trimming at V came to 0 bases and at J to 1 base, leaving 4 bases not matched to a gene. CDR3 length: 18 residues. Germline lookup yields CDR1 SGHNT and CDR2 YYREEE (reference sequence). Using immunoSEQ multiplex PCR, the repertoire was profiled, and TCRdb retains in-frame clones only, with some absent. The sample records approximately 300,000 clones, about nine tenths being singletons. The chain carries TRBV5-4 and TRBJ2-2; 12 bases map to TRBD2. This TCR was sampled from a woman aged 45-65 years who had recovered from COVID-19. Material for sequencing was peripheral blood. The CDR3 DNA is TGTGCCAGCAGCTTGGGGTTGACTAGCGGGAGGAACACCGGGGAGCTGTTTTTT. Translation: CASSLGLTSGRNTGELFF.